This TCR beta chain originates from a study of T cells in tuberculosis. The germline V and J ends were trimmed by 11 bases and 2 bases, with 13 bases remaining between them. The length of the CDR3 is 12 residues. Germline-derived CDR1 and CDR2 are SGHDN and FVKESK. Study outcomes and limitations: A GMM-specific repertoire classifier reached 80% to 90% accuracy, AUROC under 0.95. Shorter CDR3-alpha in active tuberculosis partly drove smaller distances.

Here immunoSEQ multiplex PCR was the method, and the copy in TCRdb shows in-frame clones only, minus some. Among some 30,000 clones listed, 86% were seen once. Indicated time point: new active TB diagnosis, blood taken before or within 7 days of starting treatment. Confirmation came from sputum smear and/or culture positivity for M. tuberculosis. Comment on this clone: The antigen is undetermined.

The sample in question was PBMCs, obtained at tuberculosis diagnosis. The V call is TRBV14, the J call TRBJ2-7; maybe TRBD2 (6 bases). This TCR came from an adult with tuberculosis. DNA for the CDR3: TGTGCCTGCGGAGGAGGGCCCTACGAGCAGTACTTC. This encodes CACGGGPYEQYF.